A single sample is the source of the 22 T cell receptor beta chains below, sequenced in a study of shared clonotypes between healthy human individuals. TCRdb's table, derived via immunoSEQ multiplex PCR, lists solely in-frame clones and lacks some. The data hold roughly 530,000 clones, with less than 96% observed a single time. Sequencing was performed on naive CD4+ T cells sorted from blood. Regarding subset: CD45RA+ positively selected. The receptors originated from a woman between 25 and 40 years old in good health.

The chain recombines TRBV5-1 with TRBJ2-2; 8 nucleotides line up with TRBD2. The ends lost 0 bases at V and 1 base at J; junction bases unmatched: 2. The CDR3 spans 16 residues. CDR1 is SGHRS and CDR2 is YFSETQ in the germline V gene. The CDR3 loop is CASSLVGTRNTGELFF. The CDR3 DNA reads TGCGCCAGCAGCTTGGTTGGGACTAGGAACACCGGGGAGCTGTTTTTT. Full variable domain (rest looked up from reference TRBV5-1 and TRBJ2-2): KAGVTQTPRYLIKTRGQQVTLSCSPISGHRSVSWYQQTPGQGLQFLFEYFSETQRNKGNFPGRFSGRQFSNSRSEMNVSTLELGDSALYLCASSLVGTRNTGELFFGEGSRLTVL.

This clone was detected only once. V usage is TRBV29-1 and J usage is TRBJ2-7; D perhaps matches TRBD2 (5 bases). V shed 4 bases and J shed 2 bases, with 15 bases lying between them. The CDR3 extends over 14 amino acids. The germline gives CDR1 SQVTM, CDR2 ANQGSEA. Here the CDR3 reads CSVGSGKDPYEQYF. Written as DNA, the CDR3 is TGCAGCGTTGGGTCCGGGAAGGACCCCTACGAGCAGTACTTC.

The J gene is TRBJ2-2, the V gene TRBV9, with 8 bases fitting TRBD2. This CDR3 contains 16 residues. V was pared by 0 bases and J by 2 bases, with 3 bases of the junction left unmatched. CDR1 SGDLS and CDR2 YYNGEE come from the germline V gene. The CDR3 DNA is TGTGCCAGCAGCGTAGTAGTAGCGGGAAACACCGGGGAGCTGTTTTTT. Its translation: CASSVVVAGNTGELFF. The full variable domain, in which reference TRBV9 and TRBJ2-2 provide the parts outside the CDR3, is DSGVTQTPKHLITATGQRVTLRCSPRSGDLSVYWYQQSLDQGLQFLIQYYNGEERAKGNILERFSAQQFPDLHSELNLSSLELGDSALYFCASSVVVAGNTGELFFGEGSRLTVL.

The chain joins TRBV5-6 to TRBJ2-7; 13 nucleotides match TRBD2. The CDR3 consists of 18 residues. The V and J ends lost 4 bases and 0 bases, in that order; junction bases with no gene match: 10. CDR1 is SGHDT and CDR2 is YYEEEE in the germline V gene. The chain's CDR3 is CASSQTSGRAWGSYEQYF. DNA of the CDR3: TGTGCCAGCAGCCAAACTAGCGGGAGGGCCTGGGGCTCCTACGAGCAGTACTTC.

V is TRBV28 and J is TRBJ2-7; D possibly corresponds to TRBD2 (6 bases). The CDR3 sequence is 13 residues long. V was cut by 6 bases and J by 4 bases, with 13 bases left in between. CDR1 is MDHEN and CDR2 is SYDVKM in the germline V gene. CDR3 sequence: CASRRDSQYEQYF. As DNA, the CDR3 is TGTGCCAGCAGGCGGGACTCCCAATACGAGCAGTACTTC.

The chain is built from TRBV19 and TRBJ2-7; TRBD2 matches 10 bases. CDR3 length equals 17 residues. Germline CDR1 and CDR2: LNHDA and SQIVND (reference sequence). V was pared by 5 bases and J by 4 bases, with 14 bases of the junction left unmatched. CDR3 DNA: TGTGCCAGTAGTCCACCCCGGGTAGCGGGAGGTTCTTACGAGCAGTACTTC. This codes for CASSPPRVAGGSYEQYF.

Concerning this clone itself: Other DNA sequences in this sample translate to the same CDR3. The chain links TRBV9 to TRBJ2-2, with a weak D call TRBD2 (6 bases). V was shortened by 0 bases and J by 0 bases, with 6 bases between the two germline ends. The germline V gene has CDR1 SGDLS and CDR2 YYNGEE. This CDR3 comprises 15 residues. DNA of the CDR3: TGTGCCAGCAGCGTAGGCGGGGCGAACACCGGGGAGCTGTTTTTT. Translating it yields CASSVGGANTGELFF.

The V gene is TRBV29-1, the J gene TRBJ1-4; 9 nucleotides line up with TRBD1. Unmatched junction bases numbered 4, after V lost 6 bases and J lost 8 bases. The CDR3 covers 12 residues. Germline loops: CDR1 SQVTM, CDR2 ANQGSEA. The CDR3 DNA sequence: TGCAGCGTCGTAGACAGGGGGGAAAAACTGTTTTTT. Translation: CSVVDRGEKLFF. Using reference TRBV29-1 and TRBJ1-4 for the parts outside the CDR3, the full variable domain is SAVISQKPSRDICQRGTSLTIQCQVDSQVTMMFWYRQQPGQSLTLIATANQGSEATYESGFVIDKFPISRPNLTFSTLTVSNMSPEDSSIYLCSVVDRGEKLFFGSGTQLSVL.

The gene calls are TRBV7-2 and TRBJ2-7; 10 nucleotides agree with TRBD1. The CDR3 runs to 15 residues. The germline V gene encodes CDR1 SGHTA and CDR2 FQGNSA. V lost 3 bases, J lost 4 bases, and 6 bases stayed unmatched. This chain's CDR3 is CASSFGQGVSYEQYF. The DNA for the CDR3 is TGTGCCAGCAGCTTCGGACAGGGGGTTTCGTACGAGCAGTACTTC.

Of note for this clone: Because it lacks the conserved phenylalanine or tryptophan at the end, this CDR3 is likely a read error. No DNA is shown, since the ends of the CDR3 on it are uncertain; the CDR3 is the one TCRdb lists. CDR3 amino acids: CASSVLRGT. The V call is TRBV27, the J call TRBJ1-1; the table assigns TRBD1, which was not confirmed against the DNA. The CDR3 contains 9 residues when both ends are counted. Germline lookup yields CDR1 MNHEY and CDR2 SMNVEV (reference sequence).

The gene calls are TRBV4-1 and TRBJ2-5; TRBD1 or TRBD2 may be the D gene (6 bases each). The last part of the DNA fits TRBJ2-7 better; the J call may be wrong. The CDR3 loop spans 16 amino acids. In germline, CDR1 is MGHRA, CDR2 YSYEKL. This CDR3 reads CASSQDRGELSYEQYF. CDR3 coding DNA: TGCGCCAGCAGCCAAGATAGGGGGGAACTTTCCTACGAGCAGTACTTC.

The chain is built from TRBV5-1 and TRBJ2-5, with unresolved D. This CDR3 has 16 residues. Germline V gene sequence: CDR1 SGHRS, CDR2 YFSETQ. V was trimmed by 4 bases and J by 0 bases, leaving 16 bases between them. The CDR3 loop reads CASSPLGVSDQETQYF. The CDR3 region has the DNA TGCGCCAGCAGCCCGCTTGGGGTTTCTGACCAAGAGACCCAGTACTTC.

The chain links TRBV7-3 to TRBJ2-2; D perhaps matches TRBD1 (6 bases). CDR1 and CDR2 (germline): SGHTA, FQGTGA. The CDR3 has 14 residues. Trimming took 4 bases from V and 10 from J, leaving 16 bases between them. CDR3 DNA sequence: TGTGCCAGCAGCTCGAAAAACACAGGGTCGGAGCTGTTTTTT. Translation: CASSSKNTGSELFF.

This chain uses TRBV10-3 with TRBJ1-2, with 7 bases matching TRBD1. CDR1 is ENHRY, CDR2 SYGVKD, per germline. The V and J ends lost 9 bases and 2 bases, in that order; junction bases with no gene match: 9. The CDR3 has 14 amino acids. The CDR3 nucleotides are TGTGCCATAAGACAGGGAGGGATAAACTATGGCTACACCTTC. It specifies CAIRQGGINYGYTF.

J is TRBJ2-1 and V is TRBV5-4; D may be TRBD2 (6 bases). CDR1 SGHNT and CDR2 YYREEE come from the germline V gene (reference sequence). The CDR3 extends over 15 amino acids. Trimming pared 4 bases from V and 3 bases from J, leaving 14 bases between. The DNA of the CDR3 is TGTGCCAGCAGCCCCGGTCGGGACTTCTACAATGAGCAGTTCTTC. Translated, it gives CASSPGRDFYNEQFF.

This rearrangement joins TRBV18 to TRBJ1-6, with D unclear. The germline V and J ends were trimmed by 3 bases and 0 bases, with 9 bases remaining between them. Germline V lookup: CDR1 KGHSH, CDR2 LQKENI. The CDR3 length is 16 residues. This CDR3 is CASSPSRDSYNSPLHF. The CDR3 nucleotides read TGTGCCAGCTCACCGTCAAGGGACTCCTATAATTCACCCCTCCACTTT.

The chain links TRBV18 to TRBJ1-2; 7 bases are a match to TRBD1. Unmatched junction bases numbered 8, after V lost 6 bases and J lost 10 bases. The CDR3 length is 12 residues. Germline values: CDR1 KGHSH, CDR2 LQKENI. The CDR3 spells CASSQDRDDYTF. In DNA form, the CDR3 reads TGTGCCAGCTCCCAAGACAGGGATGACTACACCTTC.

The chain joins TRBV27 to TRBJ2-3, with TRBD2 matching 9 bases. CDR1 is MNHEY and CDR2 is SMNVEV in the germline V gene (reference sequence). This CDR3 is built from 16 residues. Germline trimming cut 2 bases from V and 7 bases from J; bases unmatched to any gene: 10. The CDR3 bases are TGTGCCAGCAGTTTAGGTTCGCGGGAGGGCTCACATACGCAGTATTTT. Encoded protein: CASSLGSREGSHTQYF.

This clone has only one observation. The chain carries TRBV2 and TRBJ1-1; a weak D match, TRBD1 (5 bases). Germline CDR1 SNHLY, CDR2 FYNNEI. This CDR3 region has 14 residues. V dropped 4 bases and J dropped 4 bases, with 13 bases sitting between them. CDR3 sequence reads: CASSAGGGVTEAFF. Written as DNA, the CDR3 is TGTGCCAGCAGTGCCGGGGGTGGGGTCACTGAAGCTTTCTTT.

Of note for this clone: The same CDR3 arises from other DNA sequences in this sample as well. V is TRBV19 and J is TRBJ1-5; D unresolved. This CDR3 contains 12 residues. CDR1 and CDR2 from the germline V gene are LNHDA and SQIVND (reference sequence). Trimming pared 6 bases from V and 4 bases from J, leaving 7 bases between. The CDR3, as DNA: TGTGCCAGTAGGGGGAGTAATCAGCCCCAGCATTTT. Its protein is CASRGSNQPQHF.

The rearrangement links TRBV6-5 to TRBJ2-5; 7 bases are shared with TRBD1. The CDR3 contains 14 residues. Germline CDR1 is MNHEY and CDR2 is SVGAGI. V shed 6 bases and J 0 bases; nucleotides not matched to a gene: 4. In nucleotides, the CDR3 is TGTGCCAGCAGCGACAGGGCAGACCAAGAGACCCAGTACTTC. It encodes CASSDRADQETQYF.

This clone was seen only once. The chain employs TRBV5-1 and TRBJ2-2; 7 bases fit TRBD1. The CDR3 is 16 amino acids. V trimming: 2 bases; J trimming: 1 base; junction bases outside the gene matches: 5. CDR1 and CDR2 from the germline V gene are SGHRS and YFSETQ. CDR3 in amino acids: CASSFNPGGNTGELFF. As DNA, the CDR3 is TGCGCCAGCAGCTTTAACCCAGGGGGGAACACCGGGGAGCTGTTTTTT.